This T cell receptor beta chain appears in the sequencing data of a study of OX40 agonist ivuxolimab in advanced cancers. Libraries were prepared by immunoSEQ multiplex PCR; TCRdb keeps only in-frame clonotypes and omits some of them. Among tens of thousands of clones, about 82% were seen once, and the ten largest hold 6.5%. With V trimmed by 6 bases and J by 4 bases, 14 bases remained unmatched. The V gene's germline CDR1 is SQVTM and CDR2 ANQGSEA. The CDR3 length is 15 residues. The source was CD4+ or CD8+ T cells sorted from blood, collected in a trial of the OX40 agonist ivuxolimab. The source is an adult with an advanced solid tumor such as melanoma, head and neck, liver or kidney cancer. The chain has TRBV29-1 and TRBJ1-2, with TRBD1 matching over 7 bases. This CDR3 reads CSVRVRQGPAYGYTF. Here the CDR3 DNA reads TGCAGCGTCAGGGTCCGACAGGGACCTGCCTATGGCTACACCTTC.